The T cell receptor (beta chain) under discussion was sequenced for a study of radiation and T cells in renal cell carcinoma. Time point specified: baseline pretreatment blood. Treatment reported: 15 Gy SBRT to primary tumor, nephrectomy 4 weeks later. Serial blood draws occurred at baseline and 2 and 4 weeks post-SBRT. Germline values: CDR1 SEHNR, CDR2 FQNEAQ (reference sequence). V was clipped by 5 bases and J by 4 bases, with 14 bases between them. The CDR3 consists of 14 residues. In regard to this clone: Its specificity is not known.

Study results and limitations: From baseline, blood top tumor clonotypes peaked at 2 weeks post-radiation. No pretreatment tumor biopsies were available for baseline clonotypes.

This table comes from immunoSEQ multiplex PCR, and its TCRdb copy is limited to in-frame clones, with some not included. This table holds about 49,000 clones, 83% found once. The receptor was derived from a woman in her sixties or seventies with renal cell carcinoma. This specimen was blood, taken from a patient whose treatment included radiotherapy and nephrectomy. The rearrangement joins TRBV7-9 to TRBJ2-5, with no clear D. CDR3 nucleotides: TGTGCCAGCAGCCACCCGTTAGGTGGAGAGACCCAGTACTTC. Encoded protein: CASSHPLGGETQYF.